This T cell receptor beta chain comes out of a study of cytomegalovirus exposure and HLA in healthy donors. Study-wide results and caveats: Analysis performed later showed TCR beta chains linked to HLA being more clonally expanded than equally common others. Several top significant clusters appeared, in a later analysis, to be linked to common viral pathogens. Three of the chains that were CMV-associated were confirmed in vitro to be specific for CMV antigens.

Trimming took 2 bases from V and 4 from J, leaving 18 bases between them. Germline V gives CDR1 GTSNPN, CDR2 SVGIG (reference sequence). This CDR3 has 16 amino acids. The primer mix had 60 Vbeta and 13 Jbeta primers. Sequencing was performed with immunoSEQ multiplex PCR; in TCRdb, only in-frame clones are kept and a portion is missing. In the table there are approximately 140,000 clones, roughly three quarters of which are singletons. The table lists this clone with a few counts. Its specificity is unknown. Sample: PBMCs. The clonotype was recovered from a woman aged 40-49 years in good health and CMV-seropositive. This sequence joins TRBV30 and TRBJ1-3; tentatively, D is TRBD1 (6 bases). CDR3 sequence reads: CAWSQSGGAGGNTIYF. The CDR3 bases are TGTGCCTGGAGTCAATCGGGGGGCGCAGGGGGAAACACCATATATTTT.